This T cell receptor beta chain was recorded in a study of PD-1 blockade in classical Hodgkin lymphoma (dated by TCRdb to 2020 to 2022). Notes on the research overall: Nivolumab dosing was 3 mg/kg intravenously every 2 weeks, continuing until either disease progression or unacceptable toxicity. The study used TCR beta sequencing and CyTOF to define a peripheral blood immune signature of response to PD-1 blockade in classical Hodgkin lymphoma. Study-wide findings and limitations: Among trial patients, those achieving complete response had baseline diversity similar to that of newly diagnosed patients, while diversity was significantly lower in partial responders and progressors. Newly diagnosed patients were reported to have lower baseline TCR diversity than healthy donors, and relapsed/refractory patients were reported to have lower baseline TCR diversity still. The study was restricted to a single clinical trial cohort, and the causes of repertoire differences, possibly disease activity or prior therapy, were left undefined. Lower diversity was seen in patients whose nivolumab began less than 1 year after ASCT, and these patients were left out of later analyses so that immune reconstitution would not confound the results. A significant rise by C4D1 was seen in CD4+ but not CD8+ TCR diversity (p=0.0027 vs p=0.16), with the rise being most apparent in complete responders (p=0.02).

V ends up 8 bases short and J 11 bases short, with an unmatched junction base count of 11. From its cysteine to its phenylalanine, the CDR3 spans 12 amino acids. Just the 36-base CDR3 DNA is kept, in frame starting at base 1. Genomic DNA was extracted with the Qiagen DNeasy kit from unsorted PBMCs and from negatively selected CD4+ and CD8+ fractions. TCR beta CDR3 regions were amplified by immunoSEQ multiplex PCR using primers annealing to V and J segments. Amplification bias was minimized using a synthetic immune receptor repertoire, and residual bias was removed computationally after sequencing. Per the authors' processing: Custom Python scripts were used to quantify repertoire diversity as the Shannon entropy index. Unsorted, CD4+ and CD8+ repertoires were analyzed separately, except for combined analyses in which CD4+ and CD8+ sequences were merged in silico. Clonal expansion was defined as at least a 2-fold frequency increase after treatment relative to C1D1, with a pseudocount of 0.5 for undetected baseline clones. Clones with 0 or 1 copy at C1D1 were defined as singleton clones, while clones with 2 or more copies were defined as non-singleton clones. Clones expanded in unsorted samples were assigned a CD4+, CD8+ or unknown annotation through matching of protein sequences in sorted samples from the same patient. Wilcoxon tests were applied to paired samples to test diversity changes from C1D1 to C4D1. Entries here come from immuneACCESS through TCRdb and include only in-frame sequences with V and J called. Some clones fail to appear in such tables; in the studies checked, an unresolved V gene covers under half of the shortfall, and the cause of the remainder is unknown. The D gene and trimming were derived from the DNA, and the V and J assignments and clone size from that table. Here the sample has about 50,000 clones; 73% occur a single time. About 16% of the sample is held by the ten biggest clonotypes.

The time point tag for this specimen amounts to: cycle 2 day 1 (C2D1) of nivolumab. Relapse after autologous stem cell transplantation had occurred in all trial patients, and cohorts A, B and C were distinguished by prior brentuximab vedotin exposure. The trial cohort was composed of 56 patients with relapsed/refractory classical Hodgkin lymphoma, for whom complete response, partial response or progressive disease was recorded as best overall response. Single-agent nivolumab was administered to trial patients in the multi-cohort phase II CheckMate 205 trial. An independent review committee assessed best overall response by applying the 2007 International Working Group response criteria. PBMCs from the trial were collected at three points: immediately before nivolumab initiation (C1D1), and during therapy at cycle 2 day 1 and cycle 4 day 1. Peripheral blood was collected in 8 mL Vacutainer Cell Preparation Tubes, from which PBMCs were isolated by centrifugation and then cryopreserved.

Details on this clone: This clone's antigen is unknown. Nothing much larger sits one base from this clone, and base qualities are not available.

This TCR was sampled from a human donor with classical Hodgkin lymphoma. Sequencing was performed on peripheral blood mononuclear cells (PBMCs), taken before the second cycle of nivolumab. The chain couples TRBV23-1 to TRBJ1-1; the junction holds 7 bases that match TRBD1. TRBV23-1 is assigned to the ORF class and has an uncertain function. The DNA sequence reads TGCGCCAGCGGGAACCCGACAGGGAGGGCTTTCTTT. The encoded protein is CASGNPTGRAFF.